This TCR beta chain comes out of a study of cytomegalovirus exposure and HLA in healthy donors. Study background: A subsequent analysis reported that the roughly 120 validation repertoires were produced on the same platform that had also been used for the roughly 670 first-cohort repertoires.

Trimming pared 5 bases from V and 2 bases from J, leaving 18 bases between. The V gene's germline CDR1 is SGHAT and CDR2 FQNNGV. The CDR3 has 16 residues. Assay: immunoSEQ multiplex PCR; the TCRdb copy retains only in-frame clones and omits some. The table lists about 130,000 clones, 75% to 90% of them singletons, with roughly 1.2% in the top ten. Input material: PBMCs. This chain joins TRBV11-2 and TRBJ2-5; D may be TRBD2 (7 bases). This clonotype was obtained from a woman aged 18-29 years in good health and CMV-seronegative. The CDR3 DNA reads as TGTGCCAGCAGCCAGGGGTCGAGCGGGACTCAAGAGACCCAGTACTTC. It codes for CASSQGSSGTQETQYF.